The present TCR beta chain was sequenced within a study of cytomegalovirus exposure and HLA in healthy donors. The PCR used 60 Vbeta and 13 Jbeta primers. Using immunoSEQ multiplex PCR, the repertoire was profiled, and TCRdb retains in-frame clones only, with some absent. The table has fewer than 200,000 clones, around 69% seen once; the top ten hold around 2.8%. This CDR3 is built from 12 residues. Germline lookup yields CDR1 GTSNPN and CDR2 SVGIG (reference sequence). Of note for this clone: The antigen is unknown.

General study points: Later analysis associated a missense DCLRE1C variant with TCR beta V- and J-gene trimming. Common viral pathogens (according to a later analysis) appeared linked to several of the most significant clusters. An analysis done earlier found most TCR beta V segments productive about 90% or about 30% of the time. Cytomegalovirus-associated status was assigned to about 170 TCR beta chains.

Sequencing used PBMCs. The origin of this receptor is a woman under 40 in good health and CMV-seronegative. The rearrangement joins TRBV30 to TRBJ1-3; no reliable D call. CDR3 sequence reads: CACANSGNTIYF. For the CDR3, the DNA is TGTGCATGCGCGAACTCTGGAAACACCATATATTTT.